This T cell receptor (beta chain) was observed in a study of naive and memory T cell subsets. This clonotype was counted between two and nine times. An equimolar mix of two oligonucleotides served as the beta constant-region primer for TRBC1 and TRBC2. Ligated cDNA was amplified by four rounds of PCR with nested alpha and beta constant-region primers and SP2. A single record per CDR3 protein comes from TCRdb applying MiXCR to the UMI-ligation and nested PCR reads. The sample shows around 930 distinct CDR3 sequences, 14% of them seen only once. The TCR was taken from a human donor in good health. The sequencing input was CD8+ TEMRA cells from blood. Subset specified: effector memory re-expressing CD45RA, CD45RA+ CD27-.

CDR3 nucleotide sequence: TGTGCCAGCAGCTTGGAGGCGGGTCTTGGAGGGACCCAGTACTTC. Its protein product is CASSLEAGLGGTQYF. The rearrangement links TRBV11-3 to TRBJ2-5, with D perhaps TRBD2 (5 bases). The CDR3 extends over 15 amino acids. V was clipped by 3 bases and J by 7 bases, with 18 bases between them. Germline values: CDR1 SGHNT, CDR2 YENEEA.